The T cell receptor beta chain described here comes from a study of T-cell memory formation after mild COVID-19. TCRdb processed the 5' RACE reads anew with MiXCR; each CDR3 protein has one entry. The profile shows hundreds of thousands of distinct CDR3 sequences, more than 15% of them singletons. The ends were cut back, 3 bases at V and 0 bases at J, with 18 bases in the middle. This CDR3 is built from 17 residues. The V gene's germline CDR1 is SGHDN and CDR2 FVKESK. The study's findings and limits: Second-wave clones with a day 37 peak had unconfirmed SARS-CoV-2 specificity. A second wave expanding day 15 to 37 was CD4+-biased; contracting clones were balanced.

This clonotype was detected many times. No antigen is known for it. This sequence joins TRBV14 and TRBJ2-7; D assignment may be TRBD1 or TRBD2 (5 bases each). This TCR was recovered from an adult woman who had mild COVID-19 (a few samples of this study predate the infection). Cell type and time point are not known. What was sequenced was PBMCs or a T cell subset sorted from them (not recorded which). CDR3 region: CASSQGTRGRVSYEQYF. DNA for the CDR3: TGTGCCAGCAGCCAGGGAACGAGGGGCCGTGTCTCCTACGAGCAGTACTTC.